This T cell receptor (beta chain) was captured in a study of blood T cell repertoires in COVID-19. Study context: Material from acute and convalescent COVID-19 was sourced from the United States, Italy and Spain. PBMCs, B-cell-depleted T cells, or T cells were the source of the cDNA or gDNA that made up the material.

The CDR3 consists of 14 residues. Germline assignment: CDR1 SGHNT and CDR2 YENEEA. V gave up 0 bases and J gave up 3 bases; unmatched junction bases: 0. Original analysis: Reference gene primer amplification in the assay estimated nucleated cell counts. Assay: immunoSEQ multiplex PCR; the TCRdb copy retains only in-frame clones and omits some. That table supplies the V and J calls and clone size; D and trimming were determined from the DNA. The data hold about 140,000 clones, with roughly 84% observed a single time. In its sample, this clone was seen a few times. This rearrangement joins TRBV11-3 to TRBJ2-5, with 8 bases fitting TRBD2. Sequenced input: peripheral blood. This TCR came from a woman aged 55-70 years with acute or convalescent COVID-19. The DNA of the CDR3 is TGTGCCAGCAGCTTAGAACTAGCGGAAGAGACCCAGTACTTC. Translating it yields CASSLELAEETQYF.